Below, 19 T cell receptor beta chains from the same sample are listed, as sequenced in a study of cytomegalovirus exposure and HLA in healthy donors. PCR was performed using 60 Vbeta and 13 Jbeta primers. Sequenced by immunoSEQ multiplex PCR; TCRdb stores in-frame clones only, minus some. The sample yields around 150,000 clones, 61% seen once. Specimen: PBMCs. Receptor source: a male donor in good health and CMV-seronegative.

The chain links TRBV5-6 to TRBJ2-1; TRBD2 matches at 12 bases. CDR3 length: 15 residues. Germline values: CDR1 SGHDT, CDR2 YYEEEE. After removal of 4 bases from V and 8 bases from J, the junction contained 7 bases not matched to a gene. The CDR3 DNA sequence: TGTGCCAGCAGCCCACTAGCGGGGGGATTTGATGAGCAGTTCTTC. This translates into CASSPLAGGFDEQFF.

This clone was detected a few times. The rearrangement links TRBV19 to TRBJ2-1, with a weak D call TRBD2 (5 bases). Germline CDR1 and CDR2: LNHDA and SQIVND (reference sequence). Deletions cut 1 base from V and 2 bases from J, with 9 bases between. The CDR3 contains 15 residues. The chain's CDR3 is CASSIARATYNEQFF. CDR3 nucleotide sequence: TGTGCCAGTAGTATAGCGCGGGCGACCTACAATGAGCAGTTCTTC.

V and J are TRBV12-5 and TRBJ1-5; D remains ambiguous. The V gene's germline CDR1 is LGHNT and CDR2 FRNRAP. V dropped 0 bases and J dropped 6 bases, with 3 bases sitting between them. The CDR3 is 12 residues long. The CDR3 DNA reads TGTGCTAGTGGTTTGGTGGCTCAGCCCCAGCATTTT. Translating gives CASGLVAQPQHF.

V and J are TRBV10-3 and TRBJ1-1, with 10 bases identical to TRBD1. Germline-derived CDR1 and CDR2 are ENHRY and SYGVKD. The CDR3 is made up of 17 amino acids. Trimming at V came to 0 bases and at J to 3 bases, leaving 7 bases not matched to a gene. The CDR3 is CAISESGDRGTDTEAFF. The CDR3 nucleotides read TGTGCCATCAGTGAGTCCGGGGACAGGGGTACGGACACTGAAGCTTTCTTT.

DNA of the CDR3: TGTGCCAGCAGCTTTCGAGGGGGGAACACTGAAGCTTTCTTT. Protein: CASSFRGGNTEAFF. The chain couples TRBV11-2 to TRBJ1-1, with D perhaps TRBD1 (6 bases). This CDR3 contains 14 residues. Germline CDR1 SGHAT, CDR2 FQNNGV. Trimming took 3 bases from V and 1 from J, leaving 9 bases between them.

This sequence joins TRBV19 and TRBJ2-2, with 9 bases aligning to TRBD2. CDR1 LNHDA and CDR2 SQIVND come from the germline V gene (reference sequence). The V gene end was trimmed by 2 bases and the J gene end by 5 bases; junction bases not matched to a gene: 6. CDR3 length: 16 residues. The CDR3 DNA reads TGTGCCAGTAGTATAATCGGCGGGGGGGCAACCGGGGAGCTGTTTTTT. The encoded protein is CASSIIGGGATGELFF.

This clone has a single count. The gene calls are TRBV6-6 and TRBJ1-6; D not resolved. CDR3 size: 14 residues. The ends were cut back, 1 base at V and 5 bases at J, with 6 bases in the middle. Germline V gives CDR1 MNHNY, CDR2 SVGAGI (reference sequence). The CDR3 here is CASSYLADNSPLHF. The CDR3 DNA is TGTGCCAGCAGTTACTTGGCAGATAATTCACCCCTCCACTTT.

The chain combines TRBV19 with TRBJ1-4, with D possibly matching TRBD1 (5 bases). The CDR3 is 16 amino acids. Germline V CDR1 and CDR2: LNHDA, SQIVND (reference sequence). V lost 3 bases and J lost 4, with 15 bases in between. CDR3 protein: CASSILRGGFNEKLFF. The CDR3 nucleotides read TGTGCCAGTAGTATCCTTCGCGGGGGGTTTAATGAAAAACTGTTTTTT.

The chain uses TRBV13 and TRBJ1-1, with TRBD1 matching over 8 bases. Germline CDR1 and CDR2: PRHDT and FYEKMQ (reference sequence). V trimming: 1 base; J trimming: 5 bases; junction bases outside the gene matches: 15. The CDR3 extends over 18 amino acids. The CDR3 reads CASSLDWTGPYNPTEAFF. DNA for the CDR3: TGTGCCAGCAGCTTAGATTGGACAGGGCCATATAATCCTACTGAAGCTTTCTTT.

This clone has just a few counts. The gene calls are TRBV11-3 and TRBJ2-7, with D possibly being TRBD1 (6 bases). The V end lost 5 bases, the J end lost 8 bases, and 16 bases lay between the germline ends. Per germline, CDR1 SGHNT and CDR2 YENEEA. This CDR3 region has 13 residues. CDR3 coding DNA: TGTGCCAGCAGCCCCTCAGGGGTTGGAAAGCAGTACTTC. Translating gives CASSPSGVGKQYF.

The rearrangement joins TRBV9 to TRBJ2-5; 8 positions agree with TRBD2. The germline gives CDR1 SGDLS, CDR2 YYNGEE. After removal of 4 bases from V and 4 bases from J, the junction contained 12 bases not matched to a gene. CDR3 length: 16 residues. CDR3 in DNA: TGTGCCAGCAGCACTCAAAGCGGGAGTTTGGCAGAGACCCAGTACTTC. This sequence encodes CASSTQSGSLAETQYF. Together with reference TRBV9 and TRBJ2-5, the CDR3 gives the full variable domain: DSGVTQTPKHLITATGQRVTLRCSPRSGDLSVYWYQQSLDQGLQFLIQYYNGEERAKGNILERFSAQQFPDLHSELNLSSLELGDSALYFCASSTQSGSLAETQYFGPGTRLLVL.

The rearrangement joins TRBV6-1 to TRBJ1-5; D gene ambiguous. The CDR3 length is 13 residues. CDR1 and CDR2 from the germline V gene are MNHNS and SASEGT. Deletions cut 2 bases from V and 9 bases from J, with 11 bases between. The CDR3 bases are TGTGCCAGCAGTGAAATGCACCCCGGGCCCCAGCATTTT. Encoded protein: CASSEMHPGPQHF.

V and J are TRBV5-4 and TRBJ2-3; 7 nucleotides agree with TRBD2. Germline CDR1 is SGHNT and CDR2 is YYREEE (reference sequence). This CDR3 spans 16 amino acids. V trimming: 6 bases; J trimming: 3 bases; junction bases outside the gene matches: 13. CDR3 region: CASTPGNEGGTDTQYF. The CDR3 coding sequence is TGTGCCAGCACCCCCGGGAACGAGGGAGGGACAGATACGCAGTATTTT.

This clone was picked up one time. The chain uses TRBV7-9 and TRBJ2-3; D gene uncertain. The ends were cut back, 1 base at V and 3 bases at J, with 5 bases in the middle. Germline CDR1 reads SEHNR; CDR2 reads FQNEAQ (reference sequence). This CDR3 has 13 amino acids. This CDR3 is CASSLDGTDTQYF. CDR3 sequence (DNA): TGTGCCAGCAGCTTAGACGGTACAGATACGCAGTATTTT.

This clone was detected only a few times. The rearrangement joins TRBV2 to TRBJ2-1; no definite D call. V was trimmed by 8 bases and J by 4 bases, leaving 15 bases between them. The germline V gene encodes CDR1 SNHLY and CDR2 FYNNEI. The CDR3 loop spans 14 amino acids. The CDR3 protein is CASGDQSVYNEQFF. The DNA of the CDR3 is TGTGCCAGCGGAGATCAAAGTGTGTACAATGAGCAGTTCTTC.

This chain's CDR3 is CASSSGLVNEQFF. CDR3 DNA sequence: TGCGCCAGCAGCTCCGGACTAGTCAATGAGCAGTTCTTC. The rearrangement links TRBV5-1 to TRBJ2-1; 7 bases align to TRBD2. This CDR3 comprises 13 residues. V lost 3 bases, J lost 6 bases, and 3 bases stayed unmatched. CDR1 is SGHRS and CDR2 is YFSETQ in the germline V gene.

In DNA form, the CDR3 reads TGTGCCAGCAGTGGCGACAGGGGGAATGAAAAACTGTTTTTT. This translates into CASSGDRGNEKLFF. J is TRBJ1-4 and V is TRBV28; 9 nucleotides agree with TRBD1. Germline V gives CDR1 MDHEN, CDR2 SYDVKM. V shed 5 bases and J 5 bases; nucleotides not matched to a gene: 3. The CDR3 consists of 14 residues.

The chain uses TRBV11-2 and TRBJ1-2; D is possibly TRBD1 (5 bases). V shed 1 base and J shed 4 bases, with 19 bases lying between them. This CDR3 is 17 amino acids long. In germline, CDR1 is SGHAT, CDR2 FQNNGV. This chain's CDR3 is CASSLVGGVGALYGYTF. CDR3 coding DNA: TGTGCCAGCAGCTTAGTGGGGGGGGTAGGGGCACTCTATGGCTACACCTTC.

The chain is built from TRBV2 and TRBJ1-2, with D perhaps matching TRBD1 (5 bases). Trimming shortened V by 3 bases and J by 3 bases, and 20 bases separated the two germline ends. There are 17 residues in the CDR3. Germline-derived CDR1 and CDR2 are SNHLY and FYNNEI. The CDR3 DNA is TGTGCCAGCAGTGACTTCCCGGGGGGGGTCGGGGACTATGGCTACACCTTC. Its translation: CASSDFPGGVGDYGYTF.